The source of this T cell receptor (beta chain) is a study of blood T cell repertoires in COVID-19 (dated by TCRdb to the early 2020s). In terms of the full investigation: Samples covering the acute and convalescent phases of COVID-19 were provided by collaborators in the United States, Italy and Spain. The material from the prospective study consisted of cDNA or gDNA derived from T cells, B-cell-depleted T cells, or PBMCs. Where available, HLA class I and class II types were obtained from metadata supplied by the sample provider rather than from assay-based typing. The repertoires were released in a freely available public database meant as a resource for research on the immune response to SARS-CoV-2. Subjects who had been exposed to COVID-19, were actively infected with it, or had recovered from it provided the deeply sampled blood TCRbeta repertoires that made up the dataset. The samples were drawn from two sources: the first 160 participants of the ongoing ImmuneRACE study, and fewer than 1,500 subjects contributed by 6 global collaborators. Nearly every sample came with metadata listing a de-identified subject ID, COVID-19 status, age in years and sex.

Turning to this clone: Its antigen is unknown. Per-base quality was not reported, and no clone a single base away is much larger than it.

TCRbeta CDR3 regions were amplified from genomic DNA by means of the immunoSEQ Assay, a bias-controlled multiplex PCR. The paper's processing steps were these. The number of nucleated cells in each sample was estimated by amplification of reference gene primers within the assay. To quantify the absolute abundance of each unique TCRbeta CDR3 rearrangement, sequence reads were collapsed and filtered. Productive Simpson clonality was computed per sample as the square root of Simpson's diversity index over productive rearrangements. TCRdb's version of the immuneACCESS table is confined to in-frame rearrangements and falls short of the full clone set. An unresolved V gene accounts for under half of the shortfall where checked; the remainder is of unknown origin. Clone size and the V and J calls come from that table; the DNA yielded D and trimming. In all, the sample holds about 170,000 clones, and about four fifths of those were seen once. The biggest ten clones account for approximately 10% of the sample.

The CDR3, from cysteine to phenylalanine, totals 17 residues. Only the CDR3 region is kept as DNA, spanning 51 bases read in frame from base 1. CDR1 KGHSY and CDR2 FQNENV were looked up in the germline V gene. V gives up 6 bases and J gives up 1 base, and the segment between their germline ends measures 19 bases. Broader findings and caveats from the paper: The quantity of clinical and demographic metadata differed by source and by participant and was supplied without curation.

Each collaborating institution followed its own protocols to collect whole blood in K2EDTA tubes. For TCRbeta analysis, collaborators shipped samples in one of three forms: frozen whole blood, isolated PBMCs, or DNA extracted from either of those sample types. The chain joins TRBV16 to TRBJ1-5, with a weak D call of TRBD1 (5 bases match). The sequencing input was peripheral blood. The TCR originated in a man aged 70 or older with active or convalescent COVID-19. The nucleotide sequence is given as TGTGCCAGCAGTCCGAGACAGCCTTGGTTGAGCAATCAGCCCCAGCATTTT. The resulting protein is CASSPRQPWLSNQPQHF.